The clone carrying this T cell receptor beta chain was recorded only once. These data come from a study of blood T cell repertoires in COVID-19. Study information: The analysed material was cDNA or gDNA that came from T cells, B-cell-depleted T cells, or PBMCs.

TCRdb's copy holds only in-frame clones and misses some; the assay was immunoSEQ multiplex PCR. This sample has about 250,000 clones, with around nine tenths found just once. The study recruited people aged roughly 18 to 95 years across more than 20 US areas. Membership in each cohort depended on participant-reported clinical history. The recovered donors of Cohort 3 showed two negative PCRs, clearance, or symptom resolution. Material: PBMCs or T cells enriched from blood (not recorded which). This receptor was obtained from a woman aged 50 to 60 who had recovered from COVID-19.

Written as DNA, the CDR3 is TGTGCCAGCAGTCTGGGACAGCTCTACGAGCAGTACTTC. It translates to CASSLGQLYEQYF. V usage is TRBV12-3 or TRBV12-4 and J usage is TRBJ2-7; 7 nucleotides match TRBD1. Germline trimming cut 5 bases from V and 3 bases from J; bases unmatched to any gene: 4. This CDR3 region has 13 residues.